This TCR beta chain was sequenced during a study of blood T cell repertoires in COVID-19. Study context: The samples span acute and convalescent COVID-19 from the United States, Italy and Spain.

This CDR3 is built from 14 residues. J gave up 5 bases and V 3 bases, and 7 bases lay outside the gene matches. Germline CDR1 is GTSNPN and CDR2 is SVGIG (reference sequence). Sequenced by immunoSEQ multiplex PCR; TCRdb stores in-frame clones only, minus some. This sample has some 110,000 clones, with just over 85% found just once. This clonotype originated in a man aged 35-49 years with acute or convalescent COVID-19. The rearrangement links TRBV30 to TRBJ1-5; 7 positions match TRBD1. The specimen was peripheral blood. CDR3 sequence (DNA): TGTGCCTGGAGGGACAGGTTAGGCGATCAGCCCCAGCATTTT. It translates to CAWRDRLGDQPQHF.